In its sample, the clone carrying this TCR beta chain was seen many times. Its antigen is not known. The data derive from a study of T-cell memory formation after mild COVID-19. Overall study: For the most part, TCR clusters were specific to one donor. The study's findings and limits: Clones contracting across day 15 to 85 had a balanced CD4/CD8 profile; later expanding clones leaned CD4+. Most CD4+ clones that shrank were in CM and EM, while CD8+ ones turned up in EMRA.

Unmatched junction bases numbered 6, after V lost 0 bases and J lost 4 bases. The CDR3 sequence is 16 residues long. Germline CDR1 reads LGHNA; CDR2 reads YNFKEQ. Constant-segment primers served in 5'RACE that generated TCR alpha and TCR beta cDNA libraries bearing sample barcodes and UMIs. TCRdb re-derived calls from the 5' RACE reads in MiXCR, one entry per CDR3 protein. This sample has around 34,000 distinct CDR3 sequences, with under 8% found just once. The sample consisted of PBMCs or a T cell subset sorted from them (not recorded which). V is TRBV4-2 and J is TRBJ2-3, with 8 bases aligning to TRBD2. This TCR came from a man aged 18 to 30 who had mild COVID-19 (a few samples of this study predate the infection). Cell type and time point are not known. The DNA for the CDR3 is TGTGCCAGCAGCCAAGATCAGGGACTAGGCGCAGATACGCAGTATTTT. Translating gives CASSQDQGLGADTQYF.